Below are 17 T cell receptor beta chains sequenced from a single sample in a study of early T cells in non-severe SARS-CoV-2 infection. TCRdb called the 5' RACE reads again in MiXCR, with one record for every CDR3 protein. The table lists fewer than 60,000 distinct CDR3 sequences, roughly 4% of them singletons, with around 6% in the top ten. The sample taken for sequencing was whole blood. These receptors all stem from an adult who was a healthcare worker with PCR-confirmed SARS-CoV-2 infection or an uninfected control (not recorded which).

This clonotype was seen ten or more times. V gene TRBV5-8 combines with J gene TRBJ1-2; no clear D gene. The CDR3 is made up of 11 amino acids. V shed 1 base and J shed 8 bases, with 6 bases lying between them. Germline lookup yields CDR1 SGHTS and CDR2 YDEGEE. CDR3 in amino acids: CASSLLTGYTF. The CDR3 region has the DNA TGTGCCAGCAGCTTGCTGACGGGCTACACCTTC.

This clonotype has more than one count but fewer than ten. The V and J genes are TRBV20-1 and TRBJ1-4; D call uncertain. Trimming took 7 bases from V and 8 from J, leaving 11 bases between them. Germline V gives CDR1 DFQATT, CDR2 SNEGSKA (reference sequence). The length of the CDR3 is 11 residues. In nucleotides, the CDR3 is TGCAGTGGGGTCCTAAAAGAAAAACTGTTTTTT. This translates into CSGVLKEKLFF.

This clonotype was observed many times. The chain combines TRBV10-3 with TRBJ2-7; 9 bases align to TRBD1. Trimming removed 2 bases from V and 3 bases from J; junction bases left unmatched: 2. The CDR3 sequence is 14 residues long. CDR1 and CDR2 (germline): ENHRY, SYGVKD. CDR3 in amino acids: CAISEPGQGYEQYF. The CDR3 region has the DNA TGTGCCATCAGTGAGCCGGGACAGGGCTACGAGCAGTACTTC.

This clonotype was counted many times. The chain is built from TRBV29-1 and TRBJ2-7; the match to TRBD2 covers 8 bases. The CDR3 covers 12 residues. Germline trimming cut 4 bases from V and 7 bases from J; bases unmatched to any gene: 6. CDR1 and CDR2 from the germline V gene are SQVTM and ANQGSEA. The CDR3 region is CSVAGGPEEQYF. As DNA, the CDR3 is TGCAGCGTTGCGGGAGGGCCTGAAGAGCAGTACTTC.

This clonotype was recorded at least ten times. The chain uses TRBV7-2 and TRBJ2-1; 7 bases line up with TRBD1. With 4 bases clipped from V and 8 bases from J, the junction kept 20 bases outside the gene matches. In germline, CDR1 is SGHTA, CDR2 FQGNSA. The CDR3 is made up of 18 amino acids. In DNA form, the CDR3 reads TGTGCCAGCAGCTATGGGACAGTCAACCAAATATTTTACGATGAGCAGTTCTTC. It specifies CASSYGTVNQIFYDEQFF.

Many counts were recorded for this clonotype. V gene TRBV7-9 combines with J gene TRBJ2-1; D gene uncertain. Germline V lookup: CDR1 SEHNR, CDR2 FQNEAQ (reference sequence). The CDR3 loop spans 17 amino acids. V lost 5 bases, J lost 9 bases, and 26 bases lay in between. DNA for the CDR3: TGTGCCAGCAGCCCCAGGCCTAGGCCAAGAACCTTCGGTGAGCAGTTCTTC. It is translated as CASSPRPRPRTFGEQFF.

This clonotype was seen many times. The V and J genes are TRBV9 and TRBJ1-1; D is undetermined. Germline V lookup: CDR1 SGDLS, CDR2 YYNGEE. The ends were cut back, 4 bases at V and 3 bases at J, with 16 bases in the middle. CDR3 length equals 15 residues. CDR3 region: CASSPSGALDTEAFF. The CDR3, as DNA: TGTGCCAGCAGCCCTTCCGGCGCGCTTGACACTGAAGCTTTCTTT.

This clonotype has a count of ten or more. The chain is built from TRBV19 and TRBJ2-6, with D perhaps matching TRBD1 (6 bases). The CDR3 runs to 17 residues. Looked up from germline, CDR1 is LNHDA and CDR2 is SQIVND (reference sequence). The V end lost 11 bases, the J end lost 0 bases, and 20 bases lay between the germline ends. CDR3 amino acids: CAAHSGTFSSGANVLTF. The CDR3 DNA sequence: TGTGCCGCCCATTCCGGGACATTCTCCTCTGGGGCCAACGTCCTGACTTTC.

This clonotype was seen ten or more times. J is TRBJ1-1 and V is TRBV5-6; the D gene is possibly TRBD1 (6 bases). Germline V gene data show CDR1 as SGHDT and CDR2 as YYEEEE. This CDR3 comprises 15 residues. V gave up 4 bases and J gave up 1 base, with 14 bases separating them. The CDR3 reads CASSAYREGNTEAFF. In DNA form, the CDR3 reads TGTGCCAGCAGCGCCTACAGGGAGGGGAACACTGAAGCTTTCTTT. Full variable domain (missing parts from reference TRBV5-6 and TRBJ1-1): DAGVTQSPTHLIKTRGQQVTLRCSPKSGHDTVSWYQQALGQGPQFIFQYYEEEERQRGNFPDRFSGHQFPNYSSELNVNALLLGDSALYLCASSAYREGNTEAFFGQGTRLTVV.

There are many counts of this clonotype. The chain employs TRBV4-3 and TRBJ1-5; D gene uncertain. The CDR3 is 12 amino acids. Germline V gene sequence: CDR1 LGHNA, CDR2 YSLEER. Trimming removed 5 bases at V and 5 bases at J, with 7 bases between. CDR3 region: CASSFGDQPQHF. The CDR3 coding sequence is TGCGCCAGCAGCTTCGGAGATCAGCCCCAGCATTTT.

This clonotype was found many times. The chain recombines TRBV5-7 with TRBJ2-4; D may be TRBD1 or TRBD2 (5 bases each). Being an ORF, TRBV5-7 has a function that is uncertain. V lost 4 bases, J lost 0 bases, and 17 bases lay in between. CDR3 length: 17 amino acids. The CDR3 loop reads CASSPSRDGLAKNIQYF. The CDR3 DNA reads TGTGCCAGCAGCCCAAGCCGGGACGGCCTAGCCAAAAACATTCAGTACTTC.

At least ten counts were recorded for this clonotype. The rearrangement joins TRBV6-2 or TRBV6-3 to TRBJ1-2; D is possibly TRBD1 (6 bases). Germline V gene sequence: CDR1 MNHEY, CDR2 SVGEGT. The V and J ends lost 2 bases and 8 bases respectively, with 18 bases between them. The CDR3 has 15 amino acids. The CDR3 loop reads CASSYGQGTSGGYTF. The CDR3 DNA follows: TGTGCCAGCAGTTACGGTCAGGGGACCTCTGGAGGCTACACCTTC.

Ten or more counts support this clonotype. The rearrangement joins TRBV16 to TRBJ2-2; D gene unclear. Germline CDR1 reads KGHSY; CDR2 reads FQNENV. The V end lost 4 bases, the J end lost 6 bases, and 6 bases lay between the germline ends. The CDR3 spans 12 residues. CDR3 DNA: TGTGCCAGCAGCCTCCAGGCCGGGGAGCTGTTTTTT. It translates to CASSLQAGELFF.

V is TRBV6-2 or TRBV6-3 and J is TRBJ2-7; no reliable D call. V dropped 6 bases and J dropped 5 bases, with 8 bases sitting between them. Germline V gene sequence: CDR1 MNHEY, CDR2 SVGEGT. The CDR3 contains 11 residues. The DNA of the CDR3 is TGTGCCAGCAGGGCCTACGACGAGCAGTACTTC. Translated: CASRAYDEQYF.

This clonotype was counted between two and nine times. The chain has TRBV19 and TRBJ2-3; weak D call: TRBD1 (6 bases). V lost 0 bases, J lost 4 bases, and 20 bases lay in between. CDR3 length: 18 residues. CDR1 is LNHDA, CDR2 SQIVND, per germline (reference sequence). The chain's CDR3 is CASSIEDRSRSGADTQYF. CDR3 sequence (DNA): TGTGCCAGTAGTATAGAGGACAGATCGAGATCAGGGGCAGATACGCAGTATTTT.

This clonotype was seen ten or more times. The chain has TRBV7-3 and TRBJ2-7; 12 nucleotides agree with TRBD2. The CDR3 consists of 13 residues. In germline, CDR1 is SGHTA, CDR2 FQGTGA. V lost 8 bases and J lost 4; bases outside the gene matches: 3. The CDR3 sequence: CASGLAGTYEQYF. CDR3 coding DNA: TGTGCCAGCGGACTAGCGGGGACGTACGAGCAGTACTTC.

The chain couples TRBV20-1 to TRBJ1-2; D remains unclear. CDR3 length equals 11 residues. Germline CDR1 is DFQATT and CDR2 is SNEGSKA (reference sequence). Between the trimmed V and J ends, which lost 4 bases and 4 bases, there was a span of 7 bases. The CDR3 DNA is TGCAGTGCTAAAGACATCTATGGCTACACCTTC. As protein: CSAKDIYGYTF.